Listed below are T cell receptor beta chains from one sample, sequenced in a study of molecular identifiers for immune sequencing clone quantification. Via MiXCR, TCRdb re-called the PCR reads, giving one row per CDR3 protein. This repertoire shows some 580,000 distinct CDR3 sequences, approximately 24% found once; its top ten account for 0.7% to 0.95%. Sequencing was carried out using naive CD8+ T cells from blood, with Jurkat cell RNA spiked in. Source of these receptors: a human donor in good health. Some libraries in this study had Jurkat cell RNA spiked in. Both conserved end residues are part of each CDR3. The order of the fields is V gene, J gene, D gene, clone size, CDR3 DNA, CDR3 protein. The D gene is left open where the match is weak. A clone size is listed for some rows: how often the clone was seen (once, few, many), or a class if it is expanded.

>TRBV4-3|TRBJ2-1|-|-
TGCGCCAGCAGCCAAGCCCTTTATGCAGGGAGGAGTGGCAATGAGCAGTTCTTC
CASSQALYAGRSGNEQFF
>TRBV4-1|TRBJ2-3|-|-
TGCGCCAGCAGCCAAGCCGCCGCCGGCGACCCTGGTACGCAGTATTTT
CASSQAAAGDPGTQYF
>TRBV6-1|TRBJ2-3|-|few
TGTGCCAGCAGTGAAGGGTTCGCAGATACGCTGTATTTT
CASSEGFADTLYF
>TRBV29-1|TRBJ2-3|-|many
TGCAGCGTTGGGGCCACAGATACGCAGTATTTT
CSVGATDTQYF
>TRBV27|TRBJ2-7|-|many
TGTGCCAGCAGTTTTGGGGGTGAGCCTTACGAGCAGTACTTC
CASSFGGEPYEQYF
>TRBV28|TRBJ2-2|TRBD2|many
TGTGCCAGCAGTCTACTAGCGGGAGCTTCCGCCGGGGAGCTGTTTTTT
CASSLLAGASAGELFF
>TRBV3-1|TRBJ2-3|-|-
TGTGCCAGCAGCCAAGTTGGACGGTCTAGCACAGATACGCAGTATTTT
CASSQVGRSSTDTQYF
>TRBV2|TRBJ2-3|TRBD1|-
TGTGCCAGCATAGAGGGGGCTAGGGCAGATACGCAGTATTTT
CASIEGARADTQYF
>TRBV29-1|TRBJ2-5|-|many
TGCAGCGTTGAAGCTTGGACAGAAGAGACCCAGTACTTC
CSVEAWTEETQYF
>TRBV19|TRBJ2-1|-|-
TGTGCCAGTAGTAACCCCGGGGCCTCCGGCAATGAGCAGTCCTTC
CASSNPGASGNEQSF
>TRBV15|TRBJ2-3|TRBD2|-
TGTGCCACCGCCTTTGCGGGAGTGAAAGATACGCAGTATTTT
CATAFAGVKDTQYF
>TRBV19|TRBJ2-6|-|few
TGTGCCAGTAGTATAGCGACAGCTGGGGCCAACGTCCTGACTTTC
CASSIATAGANVLTF
>TRBV29-1|TRBJ1-1|-|-
TGCAGCGTTGAAGATCTTAGGACAGAAGTTCCTGAAGCTTTCTTT
CSVEDLRTEVPEAFF
>TRBV4-1|TRBJ2-7|-|few
TGCGCCAGCAGCGGCGGGACCGCCTACGAGCAGTACTTC
CASSGGTAYEQYF
>TRBV29-1|TRBJ2-2|-|many
TGCAGCGGAACAGGGAGGGACACCGGGGAGCTGTTTTTT
CSGTGRDTGELFF
>TRBV19|TRBJ2-7|-|few
TGTGCCAGTAGAGGGGAGGACCACGAGCAGTACTTC
CASRGEDHEQYF
>TRBV7-9|TRBJ1-1|-|many
TGTGCCAGCAGCCCAAGTCCTGAAGCTTTCTTT
CASSPSPEAFF
>TRBV24-1|TRBJ2-1|-|-
TGTGCCACCAGTGATAGCCTAGTCGATGAGCAGTTCTTC
CATSDSLVDEQFF
>TRBV30|TRBJ1-5|-|many
TGTGCCTGGAGTAGGGGGTTTGATCAGCCCCAGCATTTT
CAWSRGFDQPQHF
>TRBV20-1|TRBJ2-7|-|-
TGCAGTGCTGGTCAGGACACGTCCTACGAGCAGTACTTC
CSAGQDTSYEQYF
>TRBV10-2|TRBJ1-1|-|-
TGCGCCAGCAGTGAGGGACAGAAGAACACTGAAGCTTTCTTT
CASSEGQKNTEAFF
>TRBV9|TRBJ2-3|-|many
TGTGCCAGCAGCGTAGCTGGCAGGGTCACAGATACGCAGTATTTT
CASSVAGRVTDTQYF
>TRBV7-2|TRBJ1-3|-|-
TGTACCAGCAGCTTAGCCACAGGGTGGAGAAACACCATATATTTT
CTSSLATGWRNTIYF
>TRBV4-3|TRBJ1-1|-|many
TGCGCCAGCAGCCAAGTCGCAGAGGGGACTGAAGCTTTCTTT
CASSQVAEGTEAFF
>TRBV19|TRBJ2-7|-|many
TGTGCCAGTAGTCTTCGGACGGACTACTACGAGCAGTACTTC
CASSLRTDYYEQYF
>TRBV28|TRBJ1-2|-|few
TGTGCCAGCAGAACCCCCTATGGCTACACCTTC
CASRTPYGYTF
>TRBV12-3/TRBV12-4|TRBJ2-5|-|many
TGTGCCAGCAGTCGCGTTCAAGAGACCCAGTACTTC
CASSRVQETQYF
>TRBV6-5|TRBJ2-1|TRBD1|-
TGTGCCAGCAGTTTCACCTCACAGGGGGCCCCAATTGAGGGGCGGTTCTTC
CASSFTSQGAPIEGRFF
>TRBV5-1|TRBJ1-1|TRBD1|many
TGCGCCAGCAGCTTGGGACAGGGCATGAACACTGAAGCTTTCTTT
CASSLGQGMNTEAFF
>TRBV12-3/TRBV12-4|TRBJ2-3|TRBD1|many
TGTGCCAGCAGTACCGGACAGGGACCAGATACGCAGTATTTT
CASSTGQGPDTQYF
>TRBV7-2|TRBJ1-6|-|-
TGTGCCAGCAGCTTACTATCAGGGGCTAATTCACCCCTCCCCTTT
CASSLLSGANSPLPF
>TRBV30|TRBJ1-1|-|many
TGTGCCTGGAGTGTAGCCAGGGGTAGAGCTTTCTTT
CAWSVARGRAFF
>TRBV7-9|TRBJ2-3|TRBD2|many
TGTGCCAGCAGAGGCAAGCGGGAGTACCCAGATACGCAGTATTTT
CASRGKREYPDTQYF
>TRBV14|TRBJ2-7|TRBD1|many
TGTGCCAGCAGCGGTGGACAGGGGATCCGAGGGGAGCAGTACTTC
CASSGGQGIRGEQYF
>TRBV3-1|TRBJ1-6|-|-
TGTGCCAGCAGCCAAGTTCTACAGTTAAATTCACCCCTCCACTTT
CASSQVLQLNSPLHF
>TRBV19|TRBJ1-2|TRBD1|-
TGTGCCAGTACGACAGGGGGTGATTATGGCTACACCTTC
CASTTGGDYGYTF
>TRBV30|TRBJ1-1|TRBD1|-
TGTGCCTGGAAAAACCCGGGACAGGGGGCTGAAGCTTTCTTT
CAWKNPGQGAEAFF
>TRBV9|TRBJ2-2|-|few
TGTGCCAGCAGCGAGCACCGGGACTTTGGCACCGGGGAGCTGTTTTTT
CASSEHRDFGTGELFF
>TRBV6-1|TRBJ2-7|TRBD1|many
TGTGCCAGCACAGACAGGGGATTTTACGAGCAGTACTTC
CASTDRGFYEQYF
>TRBV28|TRBJ2-3|TRBD2|many
TGTGCCAGCAGTATAGCGGGAAGGGGCACAGATACGCAGTATTTT
CASSIAGRGTDTQYF
>TRBV3-1|TRBJ2-1|TRBD2|many
TGTGCCAGCAGCCAAGTTCCAGGACTAGGTCCCGAGCAGTTCTTC
CASSQVPGLGPEQFF
>TRBV28|TRBJ2-5|TRBD1|many
TGTGCCAGCAGTTTATCCCGGCAGGGGGCAGAGACCCAGTACTTC
CASSLSRQGAETQYF
>TRBV4-1|TRBJ2-1|TRBD1|many
TGCGCCAGCAGCCAAGTCGTAGGACAGGGGGCGTTCGAGGAGCAGTTCTTC
CASSQVVGQGAFEEQFF
>TRBV4-3|TRBJ2-5|TRBD1|many
TGCGCCAGCAGCCAAGAAGCGACAGGGCTCCAAGAGACCCAGTACTTC
CASSQEATGLQETQYF
>TRBV19|TRBJ1-2|-|-
TGTGCCAGTGGGCCTCCATACCGAGCTGGCTATGGCTACACCTTC
CASGPPYRAGYGYTF
>TRBV19|TRBJ2-2|-|many
TGTGCCAGTAGTATAGTCGGGGCAGCCGGGGAGCTGTTTTTT
CASSIVGAAGELFF
>TRBV12-3/TRBV12-4|TRBJ1-2|-|-
TGTGCCAGCAGCGAAACAGGGACTAACTATGGCTACACCTTC
CASSETGTNYGYTF
>TRBV11-2|TRBJ2-4|TRBD1|few
TGTGCCAGCAGCCAACCGGGACAGGGCATTCAGTACTTC
CASSQPGQGIQYF
>TRBV5-6|TRBJ2-5|TRBD2|many
TGTGCCAGCAGCTTGAGTCTAGCGGGGGGCCCGGGGGGTGAGACCCAGTACTTC
CASSLSLAGGPGGETQYF
>TRBV6-2/TRBV6-3|TRBJ1-1|-|many
TGTGCCAGCAGACAACAGGGGAACACTGAAGCTTTCTTT
CASRQQGNTEAFF